The TCR beta chain under discussion was sequenced for a study of T cell responses to AZD1222 COVID-19 vaccine. Germline V CDR1 and CDR2: MNHEY, SVGEGT. V lost 0 bases, J lost 6 bases, and 9 bases lay in between. The CDR3 has 14 residues. Here immunoSEQ multiplex PCR was the method, and the copy in TCRdb shows in-frame clones only, minus some. Here the sample spans about 160,000 clones, 90% to 95% being singletons. J is TRBJ2-1 and V is TRBV6-2 or TRBV6-3, with D unresolved. The receptor's source is an adult in good health. This material consisted of peripheral blood, taken on day 0 of AZD1222 vaccination. For the CDR3, the DNA is TGTGCCAGCAGTTACTCGATCCTAGTCAATGAGCAGTTCTTC. Translating it yields CASSYSILVNEQFF.